The present entry profiles one T cell receptor beta chain with its context. Its antigen is not yet known. Within one base of it there is no much larger clone, and no base qualities were kept. The treatment or condition label, read with the paper, signifies: allogeneic hematopoietic cell transplantation with graft depleted of TCRalphabeta T cells and CD19 B cells. The children who served as transplant recipients had been given grafts of TCRalphabeta/CD19-depleted allogeneic hematopoietic cells. The sample is drawn from a study of T-cell reconstitution after alpha-beta-depleted transplantation in children listed by TCRdb under 2016. As for the study more broadly: T-cell immune reconstitution after TCRalphabeta/CD19-depleted allogeneic hematopoietic cell transplantation in children was quantitatively tracked in the study by means of TCR repertoire profiling. What the research found in general, with its limitations: Hyperexpanded clone frequencies declined over subsequent months; after one year, T-cell counts and TCRbeta diversity were mostly attributed to newly produced T cells. The apparently early alphabetaT-cell count recovery about two months after transplant was reportedly dependent on only several hundred rapidly expanded clones derived from non-depleted graft cells. The high TCRbeta diversity at day 60 in some patients was ascribed to recipient T cells and intrathymic progenitors that had survived conditioning.

In the germline V gene, CDR1 corresponds to SGHAT and CDR2 to FQNNGV. Including cysteine and phenylalanine, the CDR3 has 16 amino acids. The read is trimmed to its CDR3 DNA, 48 bases read in frame from base 1. Deletion took 7 bases off V and 0 bases off J, with a span of 13 bases between the germline ends. The method behind the library was PCR. The instrument was an Illumina HiSeq 2500. Molecular barcoding was employed in the preparation of TCR libraries, with unique molecular identifiers being used to normalize TCRbeta repertoire quantification. The raw public data were reprocessed by TCRdb itself: fastp quality trimming at Q25, MiXCR clonotype calling, in-frame beta chains only. Every CDR3 protein is listed once, alongside the most common genes and DNA of its rows. This sample has about 980,000 distinct CDR3 sequences in its table, and about 26% of those were observed once. Roughly 28% of the sample is in the top ten clones.

The TCR sequence derives from a boy less than two years old who had a stem cell transplant for SCID, so the T cells may come from the graft donor. The sequencing used PBMCs, mostly from graft donor cells, collected 360 days after TCRalphabeta/CD19-depleted stem cell transplant. The chain is assembled from TRBV11-2 and TRBJ1-6; the D region possibly corresponds to TRBD1 (5 bases align). The DNA sequence is given as TGTGCCAGCACCACAGCAGGGAACTCCTATAATTCACCCCTCCACTTT. Translated, it gives CASTTAGNSYNSPLHF.